A single sample is the source of the 20 T cell receptor beta chains below, sequenced in a study of cytomegalovirus exposure and HLA in healthy donors. Researchers ran the PCR with 60 Vbeta and 13 Jbeta primers. The repertoire was sequenced with immunoSEQ multiplex PCR; TCRdb's copy has only in-frame clones and lacks some. This table has some 150,000 clones, roughly 82% appearing once. Sequencing used PBMCs. These receptors were taken from a man under 40 in good health and CMV-seropositive.

The rearrangement joins TRBV28 to TRBJ1-5, with D maybe TRBD1 (5 bases). CDR1 MDHEN and CDR2 SYDVKM come from the germline V gene. The CDR3 runs to 14 residues. The ends were cut back, 6 bases at V and 6 bases at J, with 15 bases in the middle. The CDR3, as DNA: TGTGCCAGCAGAGGACAAAAGGAAGGTCAGCCCCAGCATTTT. Its protein product is CASRGQKEGQPQHF. Combining the CDR3 with reference TRBV28 and TRBJ1-5 gives the whole variable domain DVKVTQSSRYLVKRTGEKVFLECVQDMDHENMFWYRQDPGLGLRLIYFSYDVKMKEKGDIPEGYSVSREKKERFSLILESASTNQTSMYLCASRGQKEGQPQHFGDGTRLSIL.

This clone has just a few counts. The chain recombines TRBV5-1 with TRBJ2-1; the D gene is possibly TRBD1 (5 bases). There are 12 residues in the CDR3. V was trimmed by 0 bases and J by 8 bases, leaving 6 bases between them. Germline-derived CDR1 and CDR2 are SGHRS and YFSETQ. The CDR3 sequence: CASSLARDEQFF. Written as DNA, the CDR3 is TGCGCCAGCAGCTTGGCCAGGGATGAGCAGTTCTTC.

The chain carries TRBV19 and TRBJ2-7; possibly TRBD2 for D (6 bases). Germline V gene sequence: CDR1 LNHDA, CDR2 SQIVND (reference sequence). The CDR3 spans 13 residues. Trimming took off 5 bases at V and 6 bases at J, with 14 bases between the two ends. The CDR3: CASSFGRGGEQYF. In nucleotides, the CDR3 is TGTGCCAGTAGTTTCGGGCGGGGTGGCGAGCAGTACTTC.

The chain couples TRBV6-5 to TRBJ1-1; D is uncertain. The germline V gene has CDR1 MNHEY and CDR2 SVGAGI. With 7 bases removed from V and 7 bases from J, the gap between germline ends came to 16 bases. This CDR3 contains 13 residues. The CDR3: CASTTTKHLEAFF. CDR3 in DNA: TGTGCCAGCACCACGACAAAACACCTTGAAGCTTTCTTT.

This clone showed up just once. V and J are TRBV2 and TRBJ1-5, with 10 positions matching TRBD1. CDR1 and CDR2 (germline): SNHLY, FYNNEI. Trimming cost V 10 bases and J 7 bases; bases outside gene matches: 4. The CDR3 is 12 residues long. DNA of the CDR3: TGTGCCACTGGGACAGGGGACCAGCCCCAGCATTTT. It codes for CATGTGDQPQHF. The whole variable domain, filled in from reference TRBV2 and TRBJ1-5, reads EPEVTQTPSHQVTQMGQEVILRCVPISNHLYFYWYRQILGQKVEFLVSFYNNEISEKSEIFDDQFSVERPDGSNFTLKIRSTKLEDSAMYFCATGTGDQPQHFGDGTRLSIL.

This clone was detected once. The rearrangement joins TRBV5-1 to TRBJ1-1; TRBD1 agrees at 8 bases. The length of the CDR3 is 13 residues. CDR1 is SGHRS, CDR2 YFSETQ, per germline. The trim removed 0 bases at V and 8 bases at J, leaving 3 bases unmatched. The CDR3 DNA follows: TGCGCCAGCAGCTTGGGGACAGGGAAGGAAGCTTTCTTT. Translation: CASSLGTGKEAFF. Drawing the rest from reference TRBV5-1 and TRBJ1-1, the complete variable domain is KAGVTQTPRYLIKTRGQQVTLSCSPISGHRSVSWYQQTPGQGLQFLFEYFSETQRNKGNFPGRFSGRQFSNSRSEMNVSTLELGDSALYLCASSLGTGKEAFFGQGTRLTVV.

On this clone itself: The DNA is omitted, as the CDR3 cannot be located on it reliably, and the CDR3 follows TCRdb's listing. The chain joins TRBV11-3 to TRBJ2-3; TRBD2 is the table's D call and was not checked against the DNA. Ends included, the CDR3 has 16 residues. CDR1 is SGHNT, CDR2 YENEEA, per germline. CDR3 region: CASSLYVGGGADTPYF.

The J gene is TRBJ2-5, the V gene TRBV5-1; weak D call: TRBD2 (6 bases). The germline gives CDR1 SGHRS, CDR2 YFSETQ. Trimming stripped 6 bases from V and 2 bases from J, with 11 bases between. This CDR3 region has 13 residues. CDR3 DNA sequence: TGCGCCAGCACCAATAGCGGACAAGAGACCCAGTACTTC. This encodes CASTNSGQETQYF.

To note about this clone: One junction end does not reproduce the germline sequence, and a read error may be involved. This sequence joins TRBV2 and TRBJ1-6; D call uncertain. The CDR3 loop spans 15 amino acids. The germline gives CDR1 SNHLY, CDR2 FYNNEI. The CDR3 DNA reads as TGTACCAGCAGTGAAGCTAGCTCCTATAATTCACCCCTCCACTTT. Its protein is CTSSEASSYNSPLHF.

The rearrangement joins TRBV12-5 to TRBJ2-2; D unclear. The CDR3 has 16 amino acids. V was clipped by 1 base and J by 1 base, with 10 bases between them. Per germline, CDR1 LGHNT and CDR2 FRNRAP. This chain's CDR3 is CASGLGQVKNTGELFF. The CDR3 DNA is TGTGCTAGTGGTTTGGGGCAGGTTAAGAACACCGGGGAGCTGTTTTTT.

This chain uses TRBV11-2 with TRBJ2-5; TRBD1 agrees at 7 bases. There are 15 residues in the CDR3. V lost 4 bases and J lost 1; bases outside the gene matches: 6. Germline V gene data show CDR1 as SGHAT and CDR2 as FQNNGV. The CDR3 here is CASSSLRDSQETQYF. The CDR3 DNA sequence: TGTGCCAGCAGCTCGCTCCGGGACAGCCAAGAGACCCAGTACTTC.

Only a few counts were recorded for this clone. The gene calls are TRBV6-6 and TRBJ2-3, with TRBD2 matching 10 bases. Germline assignment: CDR1 MNHNY and CDR2 SVGAGI (reference sequence). V shed 2 bases and J 3 bases; nucleotides not matched to a gene: 2. The CDR3 runs to 15 residues. The CDR3 nucleotides read TGTGCCAGCAGTTACGAGGGACTAGCGACAGATACGCAGTATTTT. Translation gives CASSYEGLATDTQYF.

The sample holds one count of this clone. In nucleotides, the CDR3 is TGTGCCAGCAGGGGTAGACAGGGGATCACAGATACGCAGTATTTT. This gives the protein CASRGRQGITDTQYF. The chain recombines TRBV28 with TRBJ2-3, with TRBD1 matching 8 bases. Germline V lookup: CDR1 MDHEN, CDR2 SYDVKM. V lost 6 bases to trimming and J lost 2 bases; unmatched junction nucleotides: 7. The CDR3 totals 15 residues.

The chain is built from TRBV5-1 and TRBJ2-7; weak D call: TRBD1 (6 bases). Germline CDR1 and CDR2: SGHRS and YFSETQ. This CDR3 has 15 residues. V was shortened by 0 bases and J by 3 bases, with 13 bases between the two germline ends. DNA of the CDR3: TGCGCCAGCAGCTTGGGGGACAATCCCATCTACGAGCAGTACTTC. Translated: CASSLGDNPIYEQYF.

In DNA form, the CDR3 reads TGTGCCAGCAGTGATTTAGCGGGGGCCCAAGAGACCCAGTACTTC. Residues: CASSDLAGAQETQYF. The V call is TRBV6-1, the J call TRBJ2-5; 9 bases align to TRBD2. Looked up from germline, CDR1 is MNHNS and CDR2 is SASEGT. This CDR3 comprises 15 residues. V dropped 3 bases and J dropped 1; count of bases not matched to a gene: 3.

This clone has only a few counts. The chain employs TRBV7-2 and TRBJ2-3; 10 bases are a match to TRBD2. The CDR3 spans 17 residues. V shed 3 bases, J shed 6 bases, and the junction held 12 bases outside the gene matches. Germline lookup yields CDR1 SGHTA and CDR2 FQGNSA. The CDR3 loop is CASSFGPSGSSLDTQYF. Written as DNA, the CDR3 is TGTGCCAGCAGCTTCGGCCCTAGCGGGAGTTCATTGGATACGCAGTATTTT. The complete variable domain, with remaining parts taken from reference TRBV7-2 and TRBJ2-3, reads GAGVSQSPSNKVTEKGKDVELRCDPISGHTALYWYRQSLGQGLEFLIYFQGNSAPDKSGLPSDRFSAERTGGSVSTLTIQRTQQEDSAVYLCASSFGPSGSSLDTQYFGPGTRLTVL.

This clone was recorded a few times. The chain is built from TRBV7-2 and TRBJ2-2; TRBD2 agrees at 11 bases. This CDR3 contains 15 residues. The V gene end was trimmed by 6 bases and the J gene end by 5 bases; junction bases not matched to a gene: 5. Germline CDR1 SGHTA, CDR2 FQGNSA. CDR3 loop: CASRLSGGGTGELFF. CDR3 in DNA: TGTGCCAGCAGGCTTAGCGGGGGGGGGACCGGGGAGCTGTTTTTT.

The J gene is TRBJ1-5, the V gene TRBV27; D is possibly TRBD1 (5 bases). Trimming removed 3 bases from V and 6 bases from J, with 12 bases in between. Germline CDR1 MNHEY, CDR2 SMNVEV (reference sequence). This CDR3 is 14 amino acids long. The CDR3 nucleotides read TGTGCCAGCAGTTTGGAAGGGGCGAGTCAGCCCCAGCATTTT. It is translated as CASSLEGASQPQHF.

The chain has TRBV29-1 and TRBJ2-3; tentative D call: TRBD1 (6 bases). CDR3 length: 14 residues. The ends were cut back, 7 bases at V and 6 bases at J, with 20 bases in the middle. Germline-derived CDR1 and CDR2 are SQVTM and ANQGSEA. CDR3: CSALPGVYADTQYF. As DNA, the CDR3 is TGCAGCGCTCTCCCAGGGGTGTATGCGGATACGCAGTATTTT.

The chain employs TRBV29-1 and TRBJ2-5; D gene uncertain. V shed 4 bases and J shed 3 bases, with 6 bases lying between them. Per germline, CDR1 SQVTM and CDR2 ANQGSEA. The CDR3 spans 11 residues. The CDR3 spells CSVARKETQYF. The CDR3 DNA reads TGCAGCGTTGCCAGAAAAGAGACCCAGTACTTC.